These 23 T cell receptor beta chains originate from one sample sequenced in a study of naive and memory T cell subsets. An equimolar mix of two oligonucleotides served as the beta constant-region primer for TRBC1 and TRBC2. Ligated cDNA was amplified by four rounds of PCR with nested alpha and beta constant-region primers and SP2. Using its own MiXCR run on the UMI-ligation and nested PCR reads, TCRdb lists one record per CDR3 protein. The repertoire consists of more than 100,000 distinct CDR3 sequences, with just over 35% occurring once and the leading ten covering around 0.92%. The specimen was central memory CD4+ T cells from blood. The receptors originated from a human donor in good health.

The CDR3 sequence is CSVAFVDEQFF. The CDR3 DNA is TGCAGCGTCGCATTTGTGGATGAGCAGTTCTTC. This rearrangement joins TRBV29-1 to TRBJ2-1; D gene ambiguous. From germline, CDR1 is SQVTM and CDR2 ANQGSEA. V dropped 6 bases and J dropped 8 bases, with 11 bases sitting between them. The CDR3 loop spans 11 amino acids.

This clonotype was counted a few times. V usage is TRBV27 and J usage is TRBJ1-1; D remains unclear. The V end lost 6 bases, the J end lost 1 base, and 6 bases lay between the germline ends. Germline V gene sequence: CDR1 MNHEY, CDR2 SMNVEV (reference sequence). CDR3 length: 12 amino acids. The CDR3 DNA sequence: TGTGCCAGCAGGACCGCGAACACTGAAGCTTTCTTT. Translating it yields CASRTANTEAFF.

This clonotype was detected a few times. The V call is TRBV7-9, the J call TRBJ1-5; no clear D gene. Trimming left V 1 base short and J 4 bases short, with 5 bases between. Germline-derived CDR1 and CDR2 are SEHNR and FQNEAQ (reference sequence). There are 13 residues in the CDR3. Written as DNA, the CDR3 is TGTGCCAGCAGCTTAGTCGAGAATCAGCCCCAGCATTTT. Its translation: CASSLVENQPQHF.

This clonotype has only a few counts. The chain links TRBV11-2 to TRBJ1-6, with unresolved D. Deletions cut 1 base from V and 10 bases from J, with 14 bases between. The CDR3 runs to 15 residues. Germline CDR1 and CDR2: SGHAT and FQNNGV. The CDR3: CASSLVNDRSSPLHF. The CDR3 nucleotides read TGTGCCAGCAGCTTAGTGAATGATAGGTCGTCACCCCTCCACTTT.

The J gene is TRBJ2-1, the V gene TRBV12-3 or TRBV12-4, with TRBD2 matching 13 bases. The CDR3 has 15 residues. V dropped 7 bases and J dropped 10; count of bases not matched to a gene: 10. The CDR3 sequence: CASILGTSGIGEQFF. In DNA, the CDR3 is TGTGCCAGCATCCTGGGGACTAGCGGGATCGGGGAGCAGTTCTTC.

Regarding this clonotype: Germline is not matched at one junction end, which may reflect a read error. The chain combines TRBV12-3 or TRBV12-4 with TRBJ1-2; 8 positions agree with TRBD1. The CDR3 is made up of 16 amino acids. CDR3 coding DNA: TGTGCCGGCAGTTTAGCGACAGGGGTTAATAACTATGGCTACACCTTC. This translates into CAGSLATGVNNYGYTF.

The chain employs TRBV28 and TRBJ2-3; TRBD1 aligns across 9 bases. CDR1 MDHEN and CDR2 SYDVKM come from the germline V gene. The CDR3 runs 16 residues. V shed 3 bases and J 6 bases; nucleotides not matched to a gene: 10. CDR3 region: CASSFHRDRVRDTQYF. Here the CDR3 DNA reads TGTGCCAGCAGTTTTCACCGGGACAGGGTGAGGGATACGCAGTATTTT.

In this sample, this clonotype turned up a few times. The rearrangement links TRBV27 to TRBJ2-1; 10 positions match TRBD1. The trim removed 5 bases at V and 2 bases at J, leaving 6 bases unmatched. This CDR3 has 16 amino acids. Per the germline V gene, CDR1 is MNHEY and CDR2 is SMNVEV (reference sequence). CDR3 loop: CASSPGQGRTYNEQFF. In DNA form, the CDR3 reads TGTGCCAGCAGTCCGGGACAGGGGCGAACCTACAATGAGCAGTTCTTC.

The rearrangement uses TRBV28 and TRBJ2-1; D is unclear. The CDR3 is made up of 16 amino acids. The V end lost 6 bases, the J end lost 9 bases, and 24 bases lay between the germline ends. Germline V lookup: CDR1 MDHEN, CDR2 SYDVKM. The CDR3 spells CASSQTEVLLSGEQFF. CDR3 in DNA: TGTGCCAGCAGCCAAACTGAGGTCCTTCTATCGGGTGAGCAGTTCTTC.

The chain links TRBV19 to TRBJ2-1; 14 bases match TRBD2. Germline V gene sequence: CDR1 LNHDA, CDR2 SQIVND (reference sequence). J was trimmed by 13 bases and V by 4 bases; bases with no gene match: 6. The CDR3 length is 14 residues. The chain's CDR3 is CASSTSGTSGSQFF. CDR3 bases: TGTGCCAGTAGTACCTCTGGGACTAGCGGGAGCCAGTTCTTC.

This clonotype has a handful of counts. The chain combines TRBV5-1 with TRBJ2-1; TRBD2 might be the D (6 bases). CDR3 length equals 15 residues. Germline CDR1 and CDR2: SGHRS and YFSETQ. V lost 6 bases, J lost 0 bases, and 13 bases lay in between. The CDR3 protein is CASKGGGPSYNEQFF. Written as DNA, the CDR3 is TGCGCCAGCAAAGGAGGAGGGCCCTCCTACAATGAGCAGTTCTTC.

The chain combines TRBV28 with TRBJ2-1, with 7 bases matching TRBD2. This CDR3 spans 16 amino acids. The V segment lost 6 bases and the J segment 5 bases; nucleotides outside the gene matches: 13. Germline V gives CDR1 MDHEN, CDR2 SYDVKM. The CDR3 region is CASRTIAGPAHNEQFF. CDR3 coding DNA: TGTGCCAGCAGGACCATAGCGGGCCCAGCCCACAATGAGCAGTTCTTC.

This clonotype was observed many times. The CDR3 nucleotides are TGCGCCAGCAGCTTGCTTTCCGGCGAGCAGTACTTC. As protein: CASSLLSGEQYF. The chain is built from TRBV5-1 and TRBJ2-7; D unresolved. Deletions cut 1 base from V and 6 bases from J, with 8 bases between. Per the germline V gene, CDR1 is SGHRS and CDR2 is YFSETQ. This CDR3 region has 12 residues.

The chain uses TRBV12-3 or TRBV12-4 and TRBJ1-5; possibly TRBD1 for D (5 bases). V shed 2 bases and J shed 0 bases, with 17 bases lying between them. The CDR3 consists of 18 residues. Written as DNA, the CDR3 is TGTGCCAGCAGTTTATTCAAGGGGAGGGGATATAGCAATCAGCCCCAGCATTTT. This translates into CASSLFKGRGYSNQPQHF.

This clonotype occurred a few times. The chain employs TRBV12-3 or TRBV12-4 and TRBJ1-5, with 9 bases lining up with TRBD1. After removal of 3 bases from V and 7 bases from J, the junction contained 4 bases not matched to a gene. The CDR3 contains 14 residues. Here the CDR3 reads CASSFTGGAQPQHF. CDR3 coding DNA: TGTGCCAGCAGTTTTACAGGGGGCGCCCAGCCCCAGCATTTT.

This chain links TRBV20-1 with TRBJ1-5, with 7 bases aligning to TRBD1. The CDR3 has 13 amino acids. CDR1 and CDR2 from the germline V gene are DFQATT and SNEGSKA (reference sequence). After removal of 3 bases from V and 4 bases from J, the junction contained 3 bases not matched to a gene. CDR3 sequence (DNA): TGCAGTGCTAGGGTCAGGGGGAATCAGCCCCAGCATTTT. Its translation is CSARVRGNQPQHF.

The CDR3 region is CASSLYSGTQETQYF. For the CDR3, the DNA is TGTGCCAGCAGCCTATATAGCGGGACCCAAGAGACCCAGTACTTC. The chain uses TRBV7-7 and TRBJ2-5, with 8 bases that match TRBD2. This CDR3 comprises 15 residues. V dropped 5 bases and J dropped 1; count of bases not matched to a gene: 6. CDR1 is SSHAT and CDR2 is FNYEAQ in the germline V gene (reference sequence). The full variable domain, in which reference TRBV7-7 and TRBJ2-5 provide the parts outside the CDR3, is GAGVSQSPRYKVTKRGQDVTLRCDPISSHATLYWYQQALGQGPEFLTYFNYEAQPDKSGLPSDRFSAERPEGSISTLTIQRTEQRDSAMYRCASSLYSGTQETQYFGPGTRLLVL.

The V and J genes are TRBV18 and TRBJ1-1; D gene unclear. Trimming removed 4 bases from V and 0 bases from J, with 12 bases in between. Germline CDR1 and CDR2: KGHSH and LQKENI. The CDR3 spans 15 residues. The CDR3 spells CASSRENRLNTEAFF. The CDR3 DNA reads TGTGCCAGCTCACGCGAGAACCGATTGAACACTGAAGCTTTCTTT.

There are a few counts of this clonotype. The CDR3 region has the DNA TGTGCCAGTAGTCGGGGACTAGCGGCCTCCTACAATGAGCAGTTCTTC. Protein: CASSRGLAASYNEQFF. V usage is TRBV19 and J usage is TRBJ2-1; 11 bases match TRBD2. The CDR3 is 16 amino acids. V was pared by 5 bases and J by 0 bases, with 3 bases of the junction left unmatched. From germline, CDR1 is LNHDA and CDR2 SQIVND (reference sequence).

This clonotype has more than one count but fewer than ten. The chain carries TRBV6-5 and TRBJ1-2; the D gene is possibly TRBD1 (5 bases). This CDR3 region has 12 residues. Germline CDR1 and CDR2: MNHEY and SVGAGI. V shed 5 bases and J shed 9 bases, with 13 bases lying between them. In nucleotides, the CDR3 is TGTGCCAGCAGTAAATTGCAGGGTAGCTACACCTTC. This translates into CASSKLQGSYTF.

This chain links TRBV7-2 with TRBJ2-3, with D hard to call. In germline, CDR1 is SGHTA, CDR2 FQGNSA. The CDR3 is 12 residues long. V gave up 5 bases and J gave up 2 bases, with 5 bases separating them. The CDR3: CASSRYTDTQYF. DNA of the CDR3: TGTGCCAGCAGCCGATACACAGATACGCAGTATTTT.

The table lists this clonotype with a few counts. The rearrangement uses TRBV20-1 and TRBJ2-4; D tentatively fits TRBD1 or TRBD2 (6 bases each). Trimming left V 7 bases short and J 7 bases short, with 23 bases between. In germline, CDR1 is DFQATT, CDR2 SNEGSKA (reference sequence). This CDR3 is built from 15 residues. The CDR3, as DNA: TGCAGTGTCTCGAAGGGGGGTCAGACTGGGAACATTCAGTACTTC. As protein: CSVSKGGQTGNIQYF.

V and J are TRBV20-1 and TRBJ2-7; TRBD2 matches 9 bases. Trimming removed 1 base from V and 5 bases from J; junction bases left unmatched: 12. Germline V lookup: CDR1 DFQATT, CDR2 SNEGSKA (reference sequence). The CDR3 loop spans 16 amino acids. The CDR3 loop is CSARALGVAGVNEQYF. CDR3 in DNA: TGCAGTGCTAGAGCCCTTGGGGTAGCGGGAGTGAACGAGCAGTACTTC.